A single sample gave rise to the 21 T cell receptor beta chains below, sequenced in a study of cytomegalovirus exposure and HLA in healthy donors. PCR involved 60 Vbeta and 13 Jbeta primers. Repertoires were generated with immunoSEQ multiplex PCR, while TCRdb's copy carries only in-frame clones and drops some. The sample has about 34,000 clones, 80% to 90% seen once. Sequenced input: PBMCs. The source of these receptors is a boy aged 5-17 years in good health and CMV-seronegative.

Points on this clone: Other nucleotide sequences from this sample produce the same CDR3. The CDR3 coding sequence is TGTGCCAGCAGCGTCACTAGCGGGGGGGCCCGGGATACGCAGTATTTT. Amino acid sequence: CASSVTSGGARDTQYF. The rearrangement joins TRBV9 to TRBJ2-3, with TRBD2 matching over 13 bases. V dropped 2 bases and J dropped 6; count of bases not matched to a gene: 6. The CDR3 loop spans 16 amino acids. Germline V gene sequence: CDR1 SGDLS, CDR2 YYNGEE.

The genes are TRBV10-2 and TRBJ1-2, with TRBD1 matching 9 bases. The V gene's germline CDR1 is WSHSY and CDR2 SAAADI. Unmatched junction bases numbered 11, after V lost 6 bases and J lost 0 bases. The CDR3 covers 17 residues. CDR3 amino acids: CASSMGVTGGTNYGYTF. DNA for the CDR3: TGCGCCAGCAGCATGGGAGTGACAGGGGGTACTAACTATGGCTACACCTTC.

This chain connects TRBV7-6 to TRBJ1-4; 9 bases line up with TRBD1. Trimming took 1 base from V and 4 from J; bases not matched to a gene: 7. CDR1 is SGHVS, CDR2 FNYEAQ, per germline. This CDR3 has 17 residues. CDR3 loop: CASSLETTGQGNEKLFF. CDR3 bases: TGTGCCAGCAGCTTAGAGACAACGGGACAGGGTAATGAAAAACTGTTTTTT.

The chain employs TRBV19 and TRBJ1-1, with D possibly TRBD1 on 5 matching bases. Trimming stripped 5 bases from V and 1 base from J, with 11 bases between. CDR1 is LNHDA, CDR2 SQIVND, per germline (reference sequence). This CDR3 has 14 residues. Here the CDR3 reads CASSFRGGNTEAFF. The CDR3 nucleotides read TGTGCCAGTAGTTTTCGGGGGGGGAACACTGAAGCTTTCTTT.

This chain uses TRBV28 with TRBJ1-2; a possible D gene is TRBD1 (5 bases). This CDR3 has 19 residues. Looked up from germline, CDR1 is MDHEN and CDR2 is SYDVKM. Trimming removed 1 base at V and 3 bases at J, with 24 bases between. CDR3: CASSLLKFGSTRTYYGYTF. The CDR3 DNA follows: TGTGCCAGCAGTTTATTAAAGTTCGGGTCCACTCGGACATACTATGGCTACACCTTC.

This clone was seen a few times. This chain connects TRBV6-1 to TRBJ2-7, with 7 nucleotides matching TRBD2. CDR1 is MNHNS, CDR2 SASEGT, per germline. The CDR3 consists of 12 residues. V lost 11 bases and J lost 0; bases outside the gene matches: 4. CDR3 coding DNA: TGTGCCGCGGGGAGGGACTCCTACGAGCAGTACTTC. This sequence encodes CAAGRDSYEQYF.

This clone was seen only a few times. The J gene is TRBJ1-4, the V gene TRBV2, with TRBD1 matching over 9 bases. V shed 6 bases, J shed 5 bases, and the junction held 4 bases outside the gene matches. The CDR3 is 14 residues long. Germline-derived CDR1 and CDR2 are SNHLY and FYNNEI. CDR3 amino acids: CASSGTGLNEKLFF. CDR3 sequence (DNA): TGTGCCAGCAGCGGGACAGGGCTGAATGAAAAACTGTTTTTT.

This chain connects TRBV27 to TRBJ2-7, with a tentative D call TRBD1 (6 bases). V lost 6 bases to trimming and J lost 4 bases, with 22 bases between them. The CDR3 sequence is 16 residues long. Looked up from germline, CDR1 is MNHEY and CDR2 is SMNVEV (reference sequence). This chain's CDR3 is CASSTTDRYGGYEQYF. The CDR3 DNA follows: TGTGCCAGCAGCACAACCGACAGGTATGGGGGATACGAGCAGTACTTC.

The genes are TRBV4-1 and TRBJ1-1; possible D gene TRBD1, 6 bases. Germline CDR1 and CDR2: MGHRA and YSYEKL. Trimming cost V 2 bases and J 8 bases, with 15 bases left between them. This CDR3 comprises 14 residues. The CDR3 loop is CASSQTGLGTEAFF. CDR3 in DNA: TGCGCCAGCAGCCAAACAGGGTTAGGGACAGAAGCTTTCTTT.

This chain uses TRBV5-1 with TRBJ2-7; D ambiguous. V lost 1 base to trimming and J lost 0 bases, with 11 bases between them. The length of the CDR3 is 15 residues. Germline assignment: CDR1 SGHRS and CDR2 YFSETQ. The CDR3 is CASSLRETGSYEQYF. DNA of the CDR3: TGCGCCAGCAGCTTGAGAGAAACCGGCTCCTACGAGCAGTACTTC.

The rearrangement links TRBV7-9 to TRBJ2-5, with D perhaps matching TRBD1 (6 bases). The better agreement between TRBJ2-7 and the DNA end casts doubt on the J call. There are 15 residues in the CDR3. Germline assignment: CDR1 SEHNR and CDR2 FQNEAQ (reference sequence). The CDR3 protein is CASSLPGDAPYEQYF. The CDR3 bases are TGTGCCAGCAGCTTACCAGGGGATGCCCCCTACGAGCAGTACTTC.

The chain combines TRBV25-1 with TRBJ1-3; no reliable D call. Germline assignment: CDR1 MGHDK and CDR2 SYGVNS. This CDR3 is built from 17 residues. The germline V and J ends were trimmed by 2 bases and 2 bases, with 16 bases remaining between them. For the CDR3, the DNA is TGTGCCAGCAGTGAACAAGGTAGCGGTTTCCCTGGAAACACCATATATTTT. This translates into CASSEQGSGFPGNTIYF.

V usage is TRBV5-1 and J usage is TRBJ2-1, with TRBD1 matching over 7 bases. The ends lost 4 bases at V and 2 bases at J; junction bases unmatched: 6. There are 15 residues in the CDR3. Germline assignment: CDR1 SGHRS and CDR2 YFSETQ. The CDR3 loop reads CASSLGTAPYNEQFF. The CDR3 coding sequence is TGCGCCAGCAGCCTCGGGACAGCACCCTACAATGAGCAGTTCTTC.

V and J are TRBV4-2 and TRBJ2-6, with 9 bases identical to TRBD2. CDR1 LGHNA and CDR2 YNFKEQ come from the germline V gene. This CDR3 has 19 residues. V shed 6 bases, J shed 0 bases, and the junction held 12 bases outside the gene matches. Here the CDR3 DNA reads TGTGCCAGCAGTCGTGTTCAGCGGGGGGTGCCCTCTGGGGCCAACGTCCTGACTTTC. Protein product: CASSRVQRGVPSGANVLTF.

Note on this clone: Other DNA sequences of this sample code for an identical CDR3. This rearrangement joins TRBV11-2 to TRBJ1-2; D gene uncertain. The CDR3 spans 13 residues. CDR1 is SGHAT, CDR2 FQNNGV, per germline. With 0 bases removed from V and 1 base from J, the gap between germline ends came to 3 bases. The CDR3 DNA sequence: TGTGCCAGCAGCTTAGACAATAACTATGGCTACACCTTC. Its translation: CASSLDNNYGYTF.

The genes are TRBV5-1 and TRBJ2-7; the D gene is possibly TRBD1 (6 bases). The CDR3 length is 14 residues. Germline values: CDR1 SGHRS, CDR2 YFSETQ. V was shortened by 2 bases and J by 2 bases, with 11 bases between the two germline ends. This CDR3 reads CASSLAGTPYEQYF. The DNA for the CDR3 is TGCGCCAGCAGCTTAGCTGGGACACCCTACGAGCAGTACTTC.

This clone occurred a few times. The chain has TRBV7-7 and TRBJ1-5, with TRBD1 matching over 8 bases. The CDR3 runs to 15 residues. V was pared by 6 bases and J by 4 bases, with 8 bases of the junction left unmatched. Germline V gives CDR1 SSHAT, CDR2 FNYEAQ (reference sequence). The CDR3 is CASRGRQGKNQPQHF. The CDR3 region has the DNA TGTGCCAGCAGGGGACGACAGGGGAAAAATCAGCCCCAGCATTTT.

Concerning this clone itself: This sample also contains other DNA sequences that code for the same CDR3. The rearrangement links TRBV19 to TRBJ2-4; 11 positions match TRBD2. The germline CDR1 and CDR2 sequences are LNHDA and SQIVND (reference sequence). With 3 bases clipped from V and 0 bases from J, the junction kept 10 bases outside the gene matches. There are 19 residues in the CDR3. This chain's CDR3 is CASSIGLAGGQLAKNIQYF. CDR3 DNA sequence: TGTGCCAGTAGTATCGGGCTAGCGGGGGGTCAGCTAGCCAAAAACATTCAGTACTTC.

This chain joins TRBV9 and TRBJ2-3; tentative D call: TRBD1 (5 bases). Trimming left V 3 bases short and J 3 bases short, with 14 bases between. Germline V gene lookup returns CDR1 SGDLS and CDR2 YYNGEE. The CDR3 totals 15 residues. CDR3 amino acids: CASSGVVTATDTQYF. The CDR3 DNA follows: TGTGCCAGCAGCGGAGTTGTGACAGCAACAGATACGCAGTATTTT. The complete variable domain, with remaining parts taken from reference TRBV9 and TRBJ2-3, reads DSGVTQTPKHLITATGQRVTLRCSPRSGDLSVYWYQQSLDQGLQFLIQYYNGEERAKGNILERFSAQQFPDLHSELNLSSLELGDSALYFCASSGVVTATDTQYFGPGTRLTVL.

This chain uses TRBV5-6 with TRBJ2-7; D not resolved. V dropped 0 bases and J dropped 2 bases, with 12 bases sitting between them. CDR3 length: 15 residues. Germline CDR1 is SGHDT and CDR2 is YYEEEE. The CDR3 here is CASSLVPPLAYEQYF. In nucleotides, the CDR3 is TGTGCCAGCAGCTTGGTTCCCCCTTTAGCCTACGAGCAGTACTTC.

The V gene is TRBV13, the J gene TRBJ2-3; the D is unclear. The length of the CDR3 is 13 residues. Trimming left V 5 bases short and J 3 bases short, with 9 bases between. CDR1 and CDR2 from the germline V gene are PRHDT and FYEKMQ (reference sequence). The CDR3 bases are TGTGCCAGCAGCCCAACCGGGACAGATACGCAGTATTTT. Amino acid sequence: CASSPTGTDTQYF. Looking up the rest from reference TRBV13 and TRBJ2-3 gives the full variable domain: AAGVIQSPRHLIKEKRETATLKCYPIPRHDTVYWYQQGPGQDPQFLISFYEKMQSDKGSIPDRFSAQQFSDYHSELNMSSLELGDSALYFCASSPTGTDTQYFGPGTRLTVL.